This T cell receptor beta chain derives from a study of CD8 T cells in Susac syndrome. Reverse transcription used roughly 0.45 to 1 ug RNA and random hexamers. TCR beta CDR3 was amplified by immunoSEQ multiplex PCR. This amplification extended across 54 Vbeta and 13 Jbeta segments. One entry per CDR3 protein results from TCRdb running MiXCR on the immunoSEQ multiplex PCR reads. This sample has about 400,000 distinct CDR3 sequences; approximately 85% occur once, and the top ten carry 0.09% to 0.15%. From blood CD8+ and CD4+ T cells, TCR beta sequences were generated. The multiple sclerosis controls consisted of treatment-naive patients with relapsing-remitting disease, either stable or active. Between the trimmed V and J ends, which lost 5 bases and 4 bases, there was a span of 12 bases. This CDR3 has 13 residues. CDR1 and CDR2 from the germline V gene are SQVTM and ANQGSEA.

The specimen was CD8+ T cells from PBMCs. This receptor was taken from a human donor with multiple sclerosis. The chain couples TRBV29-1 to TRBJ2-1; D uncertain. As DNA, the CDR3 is TGCAGCGTTCCCTTGAGTGGATACAATGAGCAGTTCTTC. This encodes CSVPLSGYNEQFF.